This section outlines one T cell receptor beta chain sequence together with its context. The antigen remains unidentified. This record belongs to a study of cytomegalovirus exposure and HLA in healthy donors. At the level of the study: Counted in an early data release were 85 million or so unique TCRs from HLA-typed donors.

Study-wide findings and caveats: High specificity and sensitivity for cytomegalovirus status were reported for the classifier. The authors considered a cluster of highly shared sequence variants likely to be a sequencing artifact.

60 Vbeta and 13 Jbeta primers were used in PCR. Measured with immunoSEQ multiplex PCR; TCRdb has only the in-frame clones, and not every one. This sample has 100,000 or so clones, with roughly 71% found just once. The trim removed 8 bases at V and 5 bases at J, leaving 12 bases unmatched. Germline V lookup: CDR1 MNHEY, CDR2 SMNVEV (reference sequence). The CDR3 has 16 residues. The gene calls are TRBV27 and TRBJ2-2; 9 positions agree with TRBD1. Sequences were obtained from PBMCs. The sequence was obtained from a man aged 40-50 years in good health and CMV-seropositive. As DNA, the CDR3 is TGTGCCAGCCGCTTTACGACAGGGGGAGGGACCGGGGAGCTGTTTTTT. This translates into CASRFTTGGGTGELFF.